This TCR beta chain was identified during a study of T-cell reconstitution after alpha-beta-depleted transplantation in children. In its sample, this clonotype was seen a few times. Unique molecular identifiers were built into the TCRbeta library. TCRdb fed the PCR reads into MiXCR, producing one record per CDR3 protein. Of fewer than 550,000 distinct CDR3 sequences listed, roughly 11% were seen once; the top ten hold 4.5% to 6.5%. Germline trimming cut 10 bases from V and 6 bases from J; bases unmatched to any gene: 10. The germline V gene has CDR1 LNHDA and CDR2 SQIVND (reference sequence). The CDR3 runs to 14 residues.

The receptor was derived from a human donor who donated a stem cell graft to a child with acute myeloid leukemia. This chain connects TRBV19 to TRBJ2-1; 9 nucleotides agree with TRBD2. The input for sequencing was PBMCs from the stem cell graft donor, taken from the stem cell graft. The CDR3 region has the DNA TGTGCCACCCAGCGGGAGGCGCCTTTCAATGAGCAGTTCTTC. Protein product: CATQREAPFNEQFF.